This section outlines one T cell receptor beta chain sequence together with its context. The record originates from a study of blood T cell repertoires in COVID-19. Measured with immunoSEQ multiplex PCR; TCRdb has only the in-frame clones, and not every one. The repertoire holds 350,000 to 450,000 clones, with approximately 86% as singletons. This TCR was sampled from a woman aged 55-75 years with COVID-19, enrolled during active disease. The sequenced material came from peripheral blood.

CDR3 bases: TGCGCCAGCAGCCAAGACGCAGGCGGGGGAACCTACGAGCAGTACTTC. It translates to CASSQDAGGGTYEQYF. The chain combines TRBV4-1 with TRBJ2-7; TRBD2 aligns across 7 bases. Germline values: CDR1 MGHRA, CDR2 YSYEKL. The V and J ends lost 0 bases and 2 bases, in that order; junction bases with no gene match: 7. The CDR3 runs to 16 residues.